The clone carrying this T cell receptor beta chain has a handful of counts. The TCRbeta library incorporated unique molecular identifiers. Each CDR3 protein is one row after TCRdb ran MiXCR on the PCR reads. The sample has some 340,000 distinct CDR3 sequences, 9% to 12% seen once. This sample is drawn from a study of T-cell reconstitution after alpha-beta-depleted transplantation in children. Germline CDR1 and CDR2: SGHTA and FQGNSA. V was pared by 1 base and J by 7 bases, with 7 bases of the junction left unmatched. CDR3 length equals 14 residues. The V and J genes are TRBV7-2 and TRBJ2-7; TRBD2 aligns across 7 bases. This material consisted of PBMCs from the stem cell graft donor, taken from the stem cell graft. The clonotype originates from a human donor who donated a stem cell graft to a child with acute lymphoblastic leukemia. CDR3 coding DNA: TGTGCCAGCAGCTTAGGGGGAGGGCCGGGGGAGCAGTACTTC. Amino acids: CASSLGGGPGEQYF.